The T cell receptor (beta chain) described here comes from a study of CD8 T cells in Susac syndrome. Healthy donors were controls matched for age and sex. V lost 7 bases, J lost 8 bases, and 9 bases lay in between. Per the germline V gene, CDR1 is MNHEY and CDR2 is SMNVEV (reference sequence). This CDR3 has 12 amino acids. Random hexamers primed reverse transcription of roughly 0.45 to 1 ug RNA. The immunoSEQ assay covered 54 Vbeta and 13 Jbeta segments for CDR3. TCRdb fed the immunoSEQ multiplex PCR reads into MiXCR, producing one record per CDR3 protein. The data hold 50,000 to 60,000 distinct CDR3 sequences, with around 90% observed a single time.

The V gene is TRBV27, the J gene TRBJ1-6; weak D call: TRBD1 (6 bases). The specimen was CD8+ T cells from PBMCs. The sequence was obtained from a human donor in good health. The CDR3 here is CASKEGDSPLHF. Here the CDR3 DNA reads TGTGCCAGCAAAGAGGGGGATTCACCCCTCCACTTT.